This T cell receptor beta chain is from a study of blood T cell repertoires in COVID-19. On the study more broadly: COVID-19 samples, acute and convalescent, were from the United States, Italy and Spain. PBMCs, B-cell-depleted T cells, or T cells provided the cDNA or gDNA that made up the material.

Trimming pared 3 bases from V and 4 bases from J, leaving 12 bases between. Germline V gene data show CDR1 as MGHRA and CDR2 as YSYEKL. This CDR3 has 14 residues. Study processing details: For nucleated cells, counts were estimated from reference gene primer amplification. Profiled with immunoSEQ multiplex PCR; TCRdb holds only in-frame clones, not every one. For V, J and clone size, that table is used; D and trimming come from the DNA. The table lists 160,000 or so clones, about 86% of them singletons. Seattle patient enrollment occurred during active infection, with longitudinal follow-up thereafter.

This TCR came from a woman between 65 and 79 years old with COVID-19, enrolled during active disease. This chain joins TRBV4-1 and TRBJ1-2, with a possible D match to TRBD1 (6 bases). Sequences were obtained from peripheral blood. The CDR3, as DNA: TGCGCCAGCAGCCAGGGACACCACTCCTATGGCTACACCTTC. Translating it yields CASSQGHHSYGYTF.